The TCR beta chain described here comes from a study of T cell responses to AZD1222 COVID-19 vaccine. This clone was observed a handful of times. Its antigen is unknown. Study-wide results and limits: Repertoire collection took place solely once the T cell response had peaked. Clonal diversity may have been underestimated in mostly white British donors.

Using immunoSEQ multiplex PCR, the repertoire was profiled, and TCRdb retains in-frame clones only, with some absent. Of 100,000 to 150,000 clones detected, approximately 89% appear once; the ten largest clones hold less than 11%. V shed 2 bases and J shed 7 bases, with 14 bases lying between them. Germline V lookup: CDR1 KGHSH, CDR2 LQKENI. CDR3 length: 15 residues. The sample here was peripheral blood, taken on day 0 of AZD1222 vaccination. This sequence was found in an adult in good health. The chain employs TRBV18 and TRBJ1-4; tentative D call: TRBD1 (5 bases). CDR3 in DNA: TGTGCCAGCTCACCATTCAGCAGGGATGGTGAAAAACTGTTTTTT. It is translated as CASSPFSRDGEKLFF.